Listed below are T cell receptor beta chains from one sample, sequenced in a study of blood T cell repertoires in COVID-19. The method was immunoSEQ multiplex PCR; TCRdb's version includes in-frame clones alone and lacks a portion of them. The sample shows 150,000 to 200,000 clones, 70% to 85% of them seen only once. Sequenced material: PBMCs or T cells enriched from blood (not recorded which). These receptors all come from a man in his forties or fifties who had recovered from COVID-19. Both conserved end residues are part of each CDR3. Fields, in order: CDR3 protein, CDR3 DNA, D gene, clone size, V gene, J gene. D genes are given only for firm matches. For some rows the clone size is stated as once, few or many, or as a class when expanded; others skip it.

cdr3_aa: CASSDRDRTGNTIYF; cdr3_nt: TGCGCCAGCAGCGACCGGGACAGGACTGGAAACACCATATATTTT; d_call: TRBD1; clone_size: NA; v_call: TRBV5-1; j_call: TRBJ1-3
cdr3_aa: CASSSLRTGSNSPLHF; cdr3_nt: TGCGCCAGCAGCTCACTTCGGACAGGGAGTAATTCACCCCTCCACTTT; d_call: TRBD1; clone_size: NA; v_call: TRBV5-1; j_call: TRBJ1-6
cdr3_aa: CASSTGRTTDTQYF; cdr3_nt: TGTGCCAGTAGTACGGGTAGAACCACAGATACGCAGTATTTT; d_call: NA; clone_size: once; v_call: TRBV19; j_call: TRBJ2-3
cdr3_aa: CASSVGGGANQPQHF; cdr3_nt: TGTGCCAGCAGCGTAGGCGGTGGAGCCAATCAGCCCCAGCATTTT; d_call: NA; clone_size: NA; v_call: TRBV9; j_call: TRBJ1-5
cdr3_aa: CASSQGTGSSYEQYF; cdr3_nt: TGTGCCAGCAGCCAAGGGACAGGAAGCTCCTACGAGCAGTACTTC; d_call: TRBD1; clone_size: NA; v_call: TRBV3-1/TRBV3-2; j_call: TRBJ2-7
cdr3_aa: CASSLGTSGANEQFF; cdr3_nt: TGTGCCAGCAGTCTCGGGACATCTGGGGCTAATGAGCAGTTCTTC; d_call: NA; clone_size: NA; v_call: TRBV6-5; j_call: TRBJ2-1
cdr3_aa: CASSNPGQNEKLFF; cdr3_nt: TGTGCCAGCAGCAACCCGGGACAGAATGAAAAACTGTTTTTT; d_call: NA; clone_size: once; v_call: TRBV21-1; j_call: TRBJ1-4
cdr3_aa: CASSSGQLGTEAFF; cdr3_nt: TGTGCCAGCAGCTCGGGACAGTTGGGGACTGAAGCTTTCTTT; d_call: TRBD1; clone_size: few; v_call: TRBV5-6; j_call: TRBJ1-1
cdr3_aa: CASSRALAGGSQETQYF; cdr3_nt: TGTGCCAGCAGCCGTGCCCTAGCGGGGGGTTCCCAAGAGACCCAGTACTTC; d_call: TRBD2; clone_size: NA; v_call: TRBV5-8; j_call: TRBJ2-5
cdr3_aa: CASSLLAKGEQFF; cdr3_nt: TGTGCCAGCAGCTTACTAGCCAAAGGGGAGCAGTTCTTC; d_call: NA; clone_size: once; v_call: TRBV11-2; j_call: TRBJ2-1
cdr3_aa: CAWRATTGTGELFF; cdr3_nt: TGTGCCTGGAGAGCGACTACCGGCACCGGGGAGCTGTTTTTT; d_call: NA; clone_size: NA; v_call: TRBV30; j_call: TRBJ2-2
cdr3_aa: CASSLFSQADYGYTF; cdr3_nt: TGTGCCAGCAGTTTATTCTCCCAAGCGGACTATGGCTACACCTTC; d_call: NA; clone_size: NA; v_call: TRBV27; j_call: TRBJ1-2
cdr3_aa: CASSRIKGATTTNEKLFF; cdr3_nt: TGTGCCAGCTCACGCATTAAGGGGGCAACAACTACTAATGAAAAACTGTTTTTT; d_call: TRBD1; clone_size: NA; v_call: TRBV18; j_call: TRBJ1-4
cdr3_aa: CATSGSTGLTGNTIYF; cdr3_nt: TGTGCCACCAGTGGCTCGACAGGCCTCACAGGAAACACCATATATTTT; d_call: NA; clone_size: NA; v_call: TRBV24-1; j_call: TRBJ1-3
cdr3_aa: CSVDGTGYEQYF; cdr3_nt: TGCAGCGTTGATGGGACAGGCTACGAGCAGTACTTC; d_call: TRBD1; clone_size: NA; v_call: TRBV29-1; j_call: TRBJ2-7
cdr3_aa: CASSQGTGFYEQYF; cdr3_nt: TGTGCCAGCAGCCAGGGGACAGGGTTCTACGAGCAGTACTTC; d_call: TRBD1; clone_size: few; v_call: TRBV5-6; j_call: TRBJ2-7
cdr3_aa: CATSDPDRQGDGYTF; cdr3_nt: TGTGCCACCAGTGATCCGGACAGGCAAGGCGACGGCTACACCTTC; d_call: TRBD1; clone_size: NA; v_call: TRBV24-1; j_call: TRBJ1-2
cdr3_aa: CASSQDRGNGYTF; cdr3_nt: TGTGCCAGCAGCCAAGACAGGGGTAATGGCTACACCTTC; d_call: TRBD1; clone_size: NA; v_call: TRBV7-9; j_call: TRBJ1-2
cdr3_aa: CASSMVAGGRNEQFF; cdr3_nt: TGTGCCAGTAGTATGGTAGCGGGGGGCAGGAATGAGCAGTTCTTC; d_call: TRBD2; clone_size: once; v_call: TRBV19; j_call: TRBJ2-1
cdr3_aa: CASSQHRNNYGYTF; cdr3_nt: TGTGCCAGCAGCCAACACAGGAATAACTATGGCTACACCTTC; d_call: NA; clone_size: NA; v_call: TRBV3-1/TRBV3-2; j_call: TRBJ1-2
cdr3_aa: CASSLAGGAYNEQFF; cdr3_nt: TGTGCCAGCAGCTTAGCCGGGGGGGCCTACAATGAGCAGTTCTTC; d_call: TRBD2; clone_size: NA; v_call: TRBV7-2; j_call: TRBJ2-1
cdr3_aa: CASSPLGVSSYNEQFF; cdr3_nt: TGTGCCAGCTCACCTCTAGGAGTGAGCTCCTACAATGAGCAGTTCTTC; d_call: NA; clone_size: few; v_call: TRBV18; j_call: TRBJ2-1
cdr3_aa: CASSLLAGVSYNEQFF; cdr3_nt: TGTGCCAGCTCATTACTAGCGGGGGTTTCCTACAATGAGCAGTTCTTC; d_call: TRBD2; clone_size: NA; v_call: TRBV18; j_call: TRBJ2-1
cdr3_aa: CASTPTQGGIVYGYTF; cdr3_nt: TGTGCCAGTACCCCCACCCAGGGGGGAATTGTCTATGGCTACACCTTC; d_call: TRBD1; clone_size: NA; v_call: TRBV19; j_call: TRBJ1-2
cdr3_aa: CATSDDGGSGPPGQFF; cdr3_nt: TGTGCCACCAGTGATGACGGGGGTAGCGGGCCCCCAGGGCAGTTCTTC; d_call: TRBD2; clone_size: NA; v_call: TRBV24-1; j_call: TRBJ2-1
cdr3_aa: CASSVGPSAGIGDTQYF; cdr3_nt: TGTGCCAGCAGCGTAGGCCCTTCCGCAGGGATAGGAGATACGCAGTATTTT; d_call: NA; clone_size: NA; v_call: TRBV9; j_call: TRBJ2-3
cdr3_aa: CASSSQRHGGNDGYTF; cdr3_nt: TGTGCCAGCAGCTCACAGCGACATGGGGGCAATGATGGCTACACCTTC; d_call: NA; clone_size: NA; v_call: TRBV9; j_call: TRBJ1-2
cdr3_aa: CASSTGVRETQYF; cdr3_nt: TGTGCCAGCAGCACAGGGGTTAGGGAGACCCAGTACTTC; d_call: TRBD1; clone_size: NA; v_call: TRBV7-6; j_call: TRBJ2-5
cdr3_aa: CASSSPAGAMSNTGELFF; cdr3_nt: TGCGCCAGCAGCTCCCCAGCGGGGGCCATGTCGAACACCGGGGAGCTGTTTTTT; d_call: TRBD2; clone_size: NA; v_call: TRBV5-1; j_call: TRBJ2-2
cdr3_aa: CASSQNFEQYF; cdr3_nt: TGTGCCAGCAGCCAAAATTTCGAGCAGTACTTC; d_call: NA; clone_size: NA; v_call: TRBV7-9; j_call: TRBJ2-7
cdr3_aa: CSADRGGLEAFF; cdr3_nt: TGCAGCGCTGACAGGGGAGGGCTTGAAGCTTTCTTT; d_call: TRBD1; clone_size: NA; v_call: TRBV29-1; j_call: TRBJ1-1
cdr3_aa: CASSSAYRAPNGYTF; cdr3_nt: TGTGCCAGCAGTTCAGCCTACAGGGCTCCTAATGGCTACACCTTC; d_call: NA; clone_size: NA; v_call: TRBV6-5; j_call: TRBJ1-2
cdr3_aa: CAWSVQGARGQPQHF; cdr3_nt: TGTGCCTGGAGTGTTCAGGGGGCTCGGGGTCAGCCCCAGCATTTT; d_call: TRBD1; clone_size: once; v_call: TRBV30; j_call: TRBJ1-5
cdr3_aa: CASSFRGSVDTEAFF; cdr3_nt: TGTGCCAGCAGTTTCAGGGGGTCGGTCGACACTGAAGCTTTCTTT; d_call: TRBD1; clone_size: NA; v_call: TRBV27; j_call: TRBJ1-1
cdr3_aa: CASSVVRGKTDTQYF; cdr3_nt: TGTGCCAGCAGCGTAGTGCGGGGTAAGACAGATACGCAGTATTTT; d_call: NA; clone_size: NA; v_call: TRBV9; j_call: TRBJ2-3
cdr3_aa: CASSQPGQGTDTQYF; cdr3_nt: TGTGCCAGCAGCCAACCGGGACAGGGCACAGATACGCAGTATTTT; d_call: TRBD1; clone_size: once; v_call: TRBV3-1/TRBV3-2; j_call: TRBJ2-3
cdr3_aa: CASSEWKGRFQETQYF; cdr3_nt: TGTGCCAGCAGTGAATGGAAGGGGCGCTTCCAAGAGACCCAGTACTTC; d_call: NA; clone_size: NA; v_call: TRBV25-1; j_call: TRBJ2-5